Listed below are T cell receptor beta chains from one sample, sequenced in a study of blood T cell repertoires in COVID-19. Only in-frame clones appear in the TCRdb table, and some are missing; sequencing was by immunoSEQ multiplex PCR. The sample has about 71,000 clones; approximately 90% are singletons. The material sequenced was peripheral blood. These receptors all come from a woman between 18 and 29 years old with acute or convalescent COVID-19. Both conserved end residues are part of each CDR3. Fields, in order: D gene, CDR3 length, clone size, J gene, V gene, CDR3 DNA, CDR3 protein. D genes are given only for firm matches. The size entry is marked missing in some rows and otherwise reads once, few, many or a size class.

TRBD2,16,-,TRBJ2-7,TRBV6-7,TGTGCCAGCAGGACAATCGTACTAGCGGGATGGTACGAGCAGTACTTC,CASRTIVLAGWYEQYF
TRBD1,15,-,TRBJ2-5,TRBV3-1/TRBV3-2,TGTGCCAGCAGTACAAAACAGGGGGCGCAAGAGACCCAGTACTTC,CASSTKQGAQETQYF
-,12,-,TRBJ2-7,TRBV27,TGTGCCAGCAGTAGGGGGTTCGACGAGCAGTACTTC,CASSRGFDEQYF
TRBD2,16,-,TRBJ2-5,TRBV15,TGTGCCACCAGCAGACGAACGGACTCCGGGGGGGAGACCCAGTACTTC,CATSRRTDSGGETQYF
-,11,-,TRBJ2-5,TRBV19,TGTGCCAGTAGTATCGCGGAGACCCAGTACTTC,CASSIAETQYF
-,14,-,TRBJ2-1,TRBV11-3,TGTGCCAGCAGCTCCTCCCCGACACACAATGAGCAGTTCTTC,CASSSSPTHNEQFF
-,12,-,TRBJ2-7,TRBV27,TGTGCCAGCAGGTCGGACAGATACGAGCAGTACTTC,CASRSDRYEQYF
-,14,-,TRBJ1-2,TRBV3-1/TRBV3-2,TGTGCCAGCAGCCAAGATATTACAGGGAGCGGCTACACCTTC,CASSQDITGSGYTF
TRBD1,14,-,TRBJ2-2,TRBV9,TGTGCCAGCAGCGTTCGACAGGGGGCAGGGGAGCTGTTTTTT,CASSVRQGAGELFF
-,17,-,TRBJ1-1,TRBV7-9,TGTGCCAGCAGCTTAGCCGCAGTAAGAGAACGGGGGTCCGAAGCTTTCTTT,CASSLAAVRERGSEAFF
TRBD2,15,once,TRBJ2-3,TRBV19,TGTGCCAGTAGTATCCTAGCGGGGAACACAGATACGCAGTATTTT,CASSILAGNTDTQYF
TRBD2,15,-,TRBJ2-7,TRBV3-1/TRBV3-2,TGTGCCAGCAGCTCAGGACTAGCGGGAGGGTCGGAGCAGTACTTC,CASSSGLAGGSEQYF
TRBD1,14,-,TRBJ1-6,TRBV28,TGTGCCAGCAGGTCCACAGGGGTACATTCACCCCTCCACTTT,CASRSTGVHSPLHF
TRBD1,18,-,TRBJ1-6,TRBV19,TGTGCCAGTAGTATCGGCACAGGGGGCGGGCTGAATAATTCACCCCTCCACTTT,CASSIGTGGGLNNSPLHF
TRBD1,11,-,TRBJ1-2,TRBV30,TGTGCCTGGGACAGGGAGGATGGCTACACCTTC,CAWDREDGYTF
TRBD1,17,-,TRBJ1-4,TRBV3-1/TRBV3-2,TGTGCCAGCAGCCAAGGTGGCAGGGGGGTCACTAATGAAAAACTGTTTTTT,CASSQGGRGVTNEKLFF
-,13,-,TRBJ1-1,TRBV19,TGTGCCAGTAGCCCTGGAGGAGGCACTGAAGCTTTCTTT,CASSPGGGTEAFF
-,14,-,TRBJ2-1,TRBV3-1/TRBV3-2,TGTGCCAGCAGCCAAGTGTCGGGGGACCATGAGCAGTTCTTC,CASSQVSGDHEQFF
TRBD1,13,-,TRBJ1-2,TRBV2,TGTGCCAGCACCGGACAGGGCCCTGGTGGCTACACCTTC,CASTGQGPGGYTF
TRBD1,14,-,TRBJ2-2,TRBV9,TGTGCCAGCAGCTTAGGACAGGTCGGTGGGGAGCTGTTTTTT,CASSLGQVGGELFF
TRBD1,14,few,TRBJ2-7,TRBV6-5,TGTGCCAGCAGTAGGGACAGGGGGGCCTACGAGCAGTACTTC,CASSRDRGAYEQYF
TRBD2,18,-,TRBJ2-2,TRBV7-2,TGTGCCAGCAGCTTACGTAGCGGGAGGGCCTTTGACACCGGGGAGCTGTTTTTT,CASSLRSGRAFDTGELFF
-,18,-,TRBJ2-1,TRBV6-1,TGTGCCAGCAGTGAAGCCCCGGGCCCGGGGGGCGCCTACAATGAGCAGTTCTTC,CASSEAPGPGGAYNEQFF
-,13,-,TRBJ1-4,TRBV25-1,TGTGCCAGCAGTCAGGGCTTACGTGAAAAACTGTTTTTT,CASSQGLREKLFF
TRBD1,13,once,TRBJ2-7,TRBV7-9,TGTGCCAGCAGCCCCGGACAGGGCTACGAGCAGTACTTC,CASSPGQGYEQYF
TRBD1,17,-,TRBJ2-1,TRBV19,TGTGCCAGTAGTTTTCGACAGGGGGGTCAATCTTACAATGAGCAGTTCTTC,CASSFRQGGQSYNEQFF
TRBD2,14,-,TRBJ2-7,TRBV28,TGTGCCAGCAGTTTGGAGCGGGGCCCCTACGAGCAGTACTTC,CASSLERGPYEQYF
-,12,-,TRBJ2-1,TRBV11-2,TGTGCCAGCAGCTTAGACCGGAATGAGCAGTTCTTC,CASSLDRNEQFF
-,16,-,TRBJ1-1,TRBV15,TGTGCCACCAGCAGAGTCGTCAACTCAATGAACACTGAAGCTTTCTTT,CATSRVVNSMNTEAFF
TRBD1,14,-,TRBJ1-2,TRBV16,TGTGCCAGCAGCACCGGGACAGACCTATATGGCTACACCTTC,CASSTGTDLYGYTF
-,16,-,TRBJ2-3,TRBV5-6,TGTGCCAGCAGCAAGAAGCGGCAGGAAGGGCAAGATACGCAGTATTTT,CASSKKRQEGQDTQYF
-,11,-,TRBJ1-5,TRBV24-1,TGTGCCACCAGTAGCTGGCAGCCCCAGCATTTT,CATSSWQPQHF
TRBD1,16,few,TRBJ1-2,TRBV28,TGTGCCAGCAGTTTGGGGTCCACAGGGGGTAGATATGGCTACACCTTC,CASSLGSTGGRYGYTF
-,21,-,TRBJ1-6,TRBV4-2,TGTGCCAGCAGCCATTTCCCAAGTATGGCTCTTGGGGGCAAGGATTATTCACCCCTCCACTTT,CASSHFPSMALGGKDYSPLHF
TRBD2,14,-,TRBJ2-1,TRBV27,TGTGCCAGTGTGTCGGGGGGACCCTACAATGAGCAGTTCTTC,CASVSGGPYNEQFF
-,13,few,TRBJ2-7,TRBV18,TGTGCCAGCTCACTAGACACGCTCTACGAGCAGTACTTC,CASSLDTLYEQYF
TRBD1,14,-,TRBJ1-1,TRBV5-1,TGCGCCAGCAGCATACGGACAGGGGTCACTGAAGCTTTCTTT,CASSIRTGVTEAFF
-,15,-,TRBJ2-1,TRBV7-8,TGTGCCAGCAGCCCTTACCCCGGGACACACAATGAGCAGTTCTTC,CASSPYPGTHNEQFF
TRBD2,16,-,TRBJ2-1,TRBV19,TGTGCCAGTAGTGTGGCTAGCGGGAGTTTTTACAATGAGCAGTTCTTC,CASSVASGSFYNEQFF
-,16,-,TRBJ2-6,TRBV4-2,TGTGCCAGCAGCCAAGAAACCGGGTCTGGGGCCAACGTCCTGACTTTC,CASSQETGSGANVLTF
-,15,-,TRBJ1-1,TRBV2,TGTGCCAGCAATGAGGGGACAAGGCCGAACACTGAAGCTTTCTTT,CASNEGTRPNTEAFF
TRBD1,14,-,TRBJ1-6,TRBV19,TGTGCCAGTAGTATGAGGGGGCTCAGTTCACCCCTCCACTTT,CASSMRGLSSPLHF
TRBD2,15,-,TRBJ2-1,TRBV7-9,TGTGCCAGCAGCTCACCCCTAACTAGCGGGAGGATGTGGTTCTTC,CASSSPLTSGRMWFF
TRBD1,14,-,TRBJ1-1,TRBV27,TGTGCCAGCAGTTTGACAGGGAGAGCCACTGAAGCTTTCTTT,CASSLTGRATEAFF
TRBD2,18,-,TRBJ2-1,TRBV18,TGTGCCAGCTCACCAAAATTAATGCTAGCGGGGTCCTACAATGAGCAGTTCTTC,CASSPKLMLAGSYNEQFF
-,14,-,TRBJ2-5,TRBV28,TGTGCCAGCAGTTTATCGGGAGCCTGGAAGACCCAGTACTTC,CASSLSGAWKTQYF
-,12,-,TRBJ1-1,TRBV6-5,TGTGCCAGCAGTTACTCCCGGGCTGAAGCTTTCTTT,CASSYSRAEAFF
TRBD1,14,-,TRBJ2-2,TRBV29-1,TGCAGCGTCCGGGACAGGGATTTGGCCGGGGAGCTGTTTTTT,CSVRDRDLAGELFF
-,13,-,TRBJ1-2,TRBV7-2,TGTGCCAGCAGCTTAGTTGGGGGCGCTGGCTACACCTTC,CASSLVGGAGYTF
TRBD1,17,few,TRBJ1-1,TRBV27,TGTGCCAGCAGTCCGACCTATACAGGGGTGGCGAGCACTGAAGCTTTCTTT,CASSPTYTGVASTEAFF
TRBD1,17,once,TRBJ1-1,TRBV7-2,TGTGCCAGCAGCTCACAGGGGGCCGGGGGTATGAACACTGAAGCTTTCTTT,CASSSQGAGGMNTEAFF
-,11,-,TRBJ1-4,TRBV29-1,TGCAGCGTTGCGGAGTATGAAAAACTGTTTTTT,CSVAEYEKLFF